This section outlines one T cell receptor (beta chain) sequence together with its context. The sample originates from a study of control samples from healthy donors and cancer patients. Trimming stripped 3 bases from V and 10 bases from J, with 7 bases between. CDR1 and CDR2 from the germline V gene are SNHLY and FYNNEI. This CDR3 has 11 residues. Using immunoSEQ multiplex PCR, the repertoire was profiled, and TCRdb retains in-frame clones only, with some absent. Counted here are about 130,000 clones, 80% to 95% occurring once; the ten biggest clones make up around 0.6%. The chain carries TRBV2 and TRBJ2-1; D is perhaps TRBD2 (5 bases). What was sequenced was PBMCs. The TCR originated in an elderly man with head and neck cancer. CDR3 loop: CASSDGVEQFF. The CDR3 DNA reads TGTGCCAGCAGTGACGGGGTCGAGCAGTTCTTC.